This TCR beta chain appears in the sequencing data of a study of cytomegalovirus exposure and HLA in healthy donors. Points from the study as a whole: A later analysis associated 15,000 or so TCR beta sequences with HLA alleles at a 0.05 false discovery rate. Analyses of presence/absence relied on an assumption of roughly uniform sequencing depth across donors.

The germline V gene has CDR1 MGHRA and CDR2 YSYEKL. The junction had 3 bases not matched to a gene; V was cut back by 4 bases and J by 2 bases. CDR3 length equals 14 residues. Everyone who donated was a healthy bone marrow donor. Primers for the PCR totalled 60 Vbeta and 13 Jbeta. TCRdb's table, derived via immunoSEQ multiplex PCR, lists solely in-frame clones and lacks some. The sample consists of 80,000 to 130,000 clones, approximately 80% of them appearing once. This clone came up once. Its antigen is not identified. The TCR originated in a female donor in good health and CMV-seropositive. This sequence joins TRBV4-1 and TRBJ2-7, with 9 bases lining up with TRBD1. The specimen was PBMCs. In nucleotides, the CDR3 is TGCGCCAGCAGCCGACAGGGGGGAACCTACGAGCAGTACTTC. Its translation is CASSRQGGTYEQYF.